These 9 T cell receptor beta chains share one sample of origin, sequenced in a study of blood T cells in healthy people across ages. It was with a sample-barcoded 5' primer and a J-beta primer mix that a second PCR of roughly 7 to 12 cycles was run. TCRdb recomputed calls from the 5' RACE reads with MiXCR, one row per CDR3 protein. The repertoire holds 950,000 to 1,200,000 distinct CDR3 sequences, with more than 30% as singletons. The sample comprised blood. The receptors were gathered from a man between 18 and 35 years old in good health.

This chain uses TRBV6-5 with TRBJ1-2; maybe TRBD1 (6 bases). Germline assignment: CDR1 MNHEY and CDR2 SVGAGI. This CDR3 is 14 amino acids long. V was clipped by 7 bases and J by 7 bases, with 19 bases between them. CDR3 loop: CASTGGSHRCGYTF. As DNA, the CDR3 is TGTGCCAGCACGGGGGGCTCCCATCGGTGTGGCTACACCTTC.

This chain uses TRBV28 with TRBJ1-2; no definite D call. Germline V gene data show CDR1 as MDHEN and CDR2 as SYDVKM. The CDR3 consists of 13 residues. Trimming removed 5 bases at V and 2 bases at J, with 9 bases between. CDR3 sequence (DNA): TGTGCCAGCAGTGATACGGTGAACTATGGCTACACCTTC. As protein: CASSDTVNYGYTF.

The rearrangement uses TRBV12-3 or TRBV12-4 and TRBJ1-1; no firm D call. The V gene lost 4 bases and the J gene lost 1 base, with 10 bases spanning the gap. The CDR3 sequence is 14 residues long. The DNA for the CDR3 is TGTGCCAGCAGTTCGACGGACGGGAACACTGAAGCTTTCTTT. This gives the protein CASSSTDGNTEAFF.

V is TRBV15 and J is TRBJ2-2; D remains ambiguous. CDR1 LNHNV and CDR2 YYDKDF come from the germline V gene (reference sequence). The V end lost 6 bases, the J end lost 4 bases, and 9 bases lay between the germline ends. The CDR3 is made up of 13 amino acids. CDR3 region: CATRPGLTGELFF. The CDR3 DNA reads TGTGCCACCAGACCGGGCCTCACCGGGGAGCTGTTTTTT. The entire variable domain, with the rest obtained from reference TRBV15 and TRBJ2-2, is as follows: DAMVIQNPRYQVTQFGKPVTLSCSQTLNHNVMYWYQQKSSQAPKLLFHYYDKDFNNEADTPDNFQSRRPNTSFCFLDIRSPGLGDTAMYLCATRPGLTGELFFGEGSRLTVL.

The chain combines TRBV6-2 or TRBV6-3 with TRBJ2-7, with D maybe TRBD1 (5 bases). Germline V gene data show CDR1 as MNHEY and CDR2 as SVGEGT. The CDR3 contains 13 residues. Trimming left V 5 bases short and J 7 bases short, with 15 bases between. CDR3 coding DNA: TGTGCCAGCAGTCCAGGGCGCCACAATGAGCAGTACTTC. Its translation: CASSPGRHNEQYF.

In the case of this clonotype: An end of the junction does not agree with germline; a read error may underlie this. The chain employs TRBV14 and TRBJ2-1; no clear D gene. The CDR3 sequence is 14 residues long. Looked up from germline, CDR1 is SGHDN and CDR2 is FVKESK. The CDR3 nucleotides are TGTGCCAGCAGCCTAGACAAATACTACAATGAGCTGTTCTTC. It specifies CASSLDKYYNELFF. The entire variable domain, with the rest obtained from reference TRBV14 and TRBJ2-1, is as follows: EAGVTQFPSHSVIEKGQTVTLRCDPISGHDNLYWYRRVMGKEIKFLLHFVKESKQDESGMPNNRFLAERTGGTYSTLKVQPAELEDSGVYFCASSLDKYYNELFFGPGTRLTVL.

The chain employs TRBV5-1 and TRBJ1-4; TRBD1 aligns across 7 bases. V trimming: 4 bases; J trimming: 7 bases; junction bases outside the gene matches: 10. There are 15 residues in the CDR3. Germline V lookup: CDR1 SGHRS, CDR2 YFSETQ. The CDR3 region is CASSPRQGSFEKLFF. The CDR3 nucleotides are TGCGCCAGCAGCCCCCGACAGGGTTCTTTTGAAAAACTGTTTTTT.

This chain links TRBV7-9 with TRBJ1-2, with D maybe TRBD1 (5 bases). The CDR3 has 15 amino acids. The V end lost 1 base, the J end lost 4 bases, and 13 bases lay between the germline ends. Germline CDR1 is SEHNR and CDR2 is FQNEAQ (reference sequence). CDR3 region: CASSLGRGVSYGYTF. In DNA, the CDR3 is TGTGCCAGCAGCTTAGGTCGGGGGGTTAGCTATGGCTACACCTTC.

The chain couples TRBV20-1 to TRBJ2-7; weak D call: TRBD2 (5 bases). The CDR3 spans 10 residues. Germline V gives CDR1 DFQATT, CDR2 SNEGSKA (reference sequence). The CDR3 DNA is TGCAATGCACGGGACTACGAGCAGTACTTC. Translating it yields CNARDYEQYF.